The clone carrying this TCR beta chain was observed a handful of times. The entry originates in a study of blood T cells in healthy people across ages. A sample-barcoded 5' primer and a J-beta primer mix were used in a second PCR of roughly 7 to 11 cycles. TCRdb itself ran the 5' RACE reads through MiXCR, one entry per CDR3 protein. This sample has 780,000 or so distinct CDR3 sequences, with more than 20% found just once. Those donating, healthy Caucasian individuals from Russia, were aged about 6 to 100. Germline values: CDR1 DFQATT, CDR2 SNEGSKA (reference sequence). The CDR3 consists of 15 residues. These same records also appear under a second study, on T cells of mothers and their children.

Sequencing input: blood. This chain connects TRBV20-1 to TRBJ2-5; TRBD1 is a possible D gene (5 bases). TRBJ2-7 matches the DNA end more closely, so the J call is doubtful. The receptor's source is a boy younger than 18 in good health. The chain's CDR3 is CSATHQGSSSYEQYF. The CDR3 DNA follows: TGCAGTGCTACGCATCAGGGCTCCAGCTCCTACGAGCAGTACTTC.